Below, 11 T cell receptor beta chains from the same sample are listed, as sequenced in a study of T cell repertoires in cytomegalovirus infection. No antigens are known for them. TCRdb reprocessed the reads via MiXCR and lists one record per CDR3 protein. The profile shows roughly 990,000 distinct CDR3 sequences, approximately 31% of them singletons. The sample consisted of cultured CD8+ T cells from PBMCs, taken from culture after CMV antigen stimulation. The source of these receptors is a human donor in good health (CMV status not recorded). Some clones in this sample may be carry-over from other donors' samples.

This clonotype showed up many times. J is TRBJ2-1 and V is TRBV7-6; 10 bases fit TRBD1. The V gene's germline CDR1 is SGHVS and CDR2 FNYEAQ. Trimming took 2 bases from V and 4 from J; bases not matched to a gene: 5. CDR3 length: 16 amino acids. As DNA, the CDR3 is TGTGCCAGCAGCTTAACAGGGACAGGGGCTTACAATGAGCAGTTCTTC. Translating it yields CASSLTGTGAYNEQFF. The variable domain in full, completed from reference TRBV7-6 and TRBJ2-1, reads GAGVSQSPRYKVTKRGQDVALRCDPISGHVSLYWYRQALGQGPEFLTYFNYEAQQDKSGLPNDRFSAERPEGSISTLTIQRTEQRDSAMYRCASSLTGTGAYNEQFFGPGTRLTVL.

This clonotype counts as medium-sized. The chain is built from TRBV7-9 and TRBJ2-5; 12 bases align to TRBD1. The CDR3 spans 21 residues. Germline lookup yields CDR1 SEHNR and CDR2 FQNEAQ (reference sequence). The J segment lost 1 base and the V segment lost 5 bases, leaving 20 bases of the junction unmatched. CDR3 bases: TGTGCCAGCAGCGTCTTATGGACAGGGACAGGGGGCTCGACGATCCAAGAGACCCAGTACTTC. This encodes CASSVLWTGTGGSTIQETQYF.

CDR3 coding DNA: TGTGCCAGCAGCGATCGGTTGGGACAGGGCCTTCAGCCCCAGCATTTT. Amino acids: CASSDRLGQGLQPQHF. V gene TRBV5-5 combines with J gene TRBJ1-5; TRBD1 matches 9 bases. The CDR3 consists of 16 residues. Trimming took 4 bases from V and 6 from J; bases not matched to a gene: 11. Germline V lookup: CDR1 SGHKS, CDR2 YYEKEE (reference sequence).

This clonotype has ten or more counts. The chain joins TRBV7-6 to TRBJ1-5; D perhaps matches TRBD1 (5 bases). Trimming pared 0 bases from V and 2 bases from J, leaving 8 bases between. The CDR3 has 15 residues. CDR1 is SGHVS and CDR2 is FNYEAQ in the germline V gene. The CDR3 loop is CASSLAGARNQPQHF. The CDR3 DNA sequence: TGTGCCAGCAGCTTAGCAGGGGCCCGCAATCAGCCCCAGCATTTT.

This clonotype has only a few counts. The V call is TRBV6-5, the J call TRBJ2-7; D is unresolved. V gave up 0 bases and J gave up 6 bases, with 12 bases separating them. Per germline, CDR1 MNHEY and CDR2 SVGAGI. The length of the CDR3 is 14 residues. In DNA, the CDR3 is TGTGCCAGCAGTTACTCCCCAGAGGTGGGCGAGCAGTACGTC. Translating gives CASSYSPEVGEQYV.

The chain uses TRBV4-1 and TRBJ1-2, with D hard to call. The V gene lost 4 bases and the J gene lost 0 bases, with 15 bases spanning the gap. In germline, CDR1 is MGHRA, CDR2 YSYEKL. The CDR3 runs 16 residues. DNA of the CDR3: TGCGCCAGCAGCCCCCACGGCAGGAGGGCTAACTATGGCTACACCTTC. Residues: CASSPHGRRANYGYTF.

This clonotype was seen ten or more times. The chain's CDR3 is CAGLSRPHNSPLHF. As DNA, the CDR3 is TGTGCCGGATTATCTAGGCCCCATAATTCACCCCTCCACTTT. This chain uses TRBV2 with TRBJ1-6; D unclear. Between the trimmed V and J ends, which lost 11 bases and 5 bases, there was a span of 16 bases. The CDR3 runs 14 residues. Per germline, CDR1 SNHLY and CDR2 FYNNEI.

The chain links TRBV6-2 or TRBV6-3 to TRBJ1-1; D not certain. Looked up from germline, CDR1 is MNHEY and CDR2 is SVGEGT. V was trimmed by 7 bases and J by 6 bases, leaving 18 bases between them. This CDR3 has 14 residues. The CDR3 is CASTPERDFPEAFF. In DNA, the CDR3 is TGTGCCAGCACCCCTGAGAGGGATTTCCCTGAAGCTTTCTTT.

The chain recombines TRBV12-3 or TRBV12-4 with TRBJ1-1; D perhaps matches TRBD1 (5 bases). Trimming pared 6 bases from V and 4 bases from J, leaving 15 bases between. The CDR3 length is 14 residues. In nucleotides, the CDR3 is TGTGCCAGCAGCCTTTCAGGGCCCCCCACTGAAGCTTTCTTT. Its protein is CASSLSGPPTEAFF.

The V gene is TRBV19, the J gene TRBJ2-1; the D is unclear. The germline V and J ends were trimmed by 3 bases and 0 bases, with 9 bases remaining between them. The CDR3 length is 15 residues. Looked up from germline, CDR1 is LNHDA and CDR2 is SQIVND (reference sequence). In nucleotides, the CDR3 is TGTGCCAGTAGTATTCAAGGGCTCTCCTACAATGAGCAGTTCTTC. Its protein product is CASSIQGLSYNEQFF.

Only a few counts were recorded for this clonotype. The CDR3 DNA reads as TGTGCCAGCAGGGATCCACAGGGAATGTACACTGAAGCTTTCTTT. This gives the protein CASRDPQGMYTEAFF. The chain employs TRBV4-2 and TRBJ1-1; maybe TRBD1 (6 bases). V lost 6 bases, J lost 3 bases, and 17 bases lay in between. Germline CDR1 LGHNA, CDR2 YNFKEQ. The CDR3 extends over 15 amino acids.